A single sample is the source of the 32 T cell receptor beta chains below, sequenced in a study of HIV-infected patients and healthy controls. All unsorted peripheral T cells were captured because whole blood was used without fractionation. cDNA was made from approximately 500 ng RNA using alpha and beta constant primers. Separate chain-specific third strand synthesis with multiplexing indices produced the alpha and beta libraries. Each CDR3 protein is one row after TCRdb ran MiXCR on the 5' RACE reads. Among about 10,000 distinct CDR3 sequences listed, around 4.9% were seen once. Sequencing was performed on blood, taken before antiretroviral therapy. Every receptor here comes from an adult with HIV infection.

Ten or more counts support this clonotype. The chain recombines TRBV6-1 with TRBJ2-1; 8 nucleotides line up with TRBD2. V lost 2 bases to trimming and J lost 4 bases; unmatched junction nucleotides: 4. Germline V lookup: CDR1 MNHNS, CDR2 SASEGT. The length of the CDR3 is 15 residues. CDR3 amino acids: CASSETTSGYNEQFF. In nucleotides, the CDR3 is TGTGCCAGCAGTGAAACCACTAGCGGATACAATGAGCAGTTCTTC.

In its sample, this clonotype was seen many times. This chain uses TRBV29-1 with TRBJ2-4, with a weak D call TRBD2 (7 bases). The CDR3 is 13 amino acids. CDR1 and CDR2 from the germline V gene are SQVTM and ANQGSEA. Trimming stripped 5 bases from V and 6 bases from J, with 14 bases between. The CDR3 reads CSVLSGGRNIQYF. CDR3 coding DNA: TGCAGCGTTTTGTCGGGGGGCCGAAACATTCAGTACTTC.

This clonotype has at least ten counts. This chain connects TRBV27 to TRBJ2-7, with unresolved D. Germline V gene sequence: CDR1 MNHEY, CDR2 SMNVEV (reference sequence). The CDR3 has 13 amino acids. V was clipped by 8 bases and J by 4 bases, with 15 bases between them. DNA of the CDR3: TGTGCCAGCCGAGATTTGGTAAAGTACGAGCAGTACTTC. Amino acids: CASRDLVKYEQYF.

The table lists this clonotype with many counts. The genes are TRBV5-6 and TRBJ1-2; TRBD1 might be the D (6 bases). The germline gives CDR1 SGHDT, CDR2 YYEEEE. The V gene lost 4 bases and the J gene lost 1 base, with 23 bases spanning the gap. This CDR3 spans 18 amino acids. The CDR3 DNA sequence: TGTGCCAGCAGCCCCCGATTTCGGGACAACTCCTTTAACTATGGCTACACCTTC. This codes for CASSPRFRDNSFNYGYTF.

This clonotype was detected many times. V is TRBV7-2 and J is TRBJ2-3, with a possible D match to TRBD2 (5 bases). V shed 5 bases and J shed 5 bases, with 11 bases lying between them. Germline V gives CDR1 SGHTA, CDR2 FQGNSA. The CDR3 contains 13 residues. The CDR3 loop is CASSPRGQDTQYF. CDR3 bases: TGTGCCAGCAGCCCCCGGGGTCAAGATACGCAGTATTTT.

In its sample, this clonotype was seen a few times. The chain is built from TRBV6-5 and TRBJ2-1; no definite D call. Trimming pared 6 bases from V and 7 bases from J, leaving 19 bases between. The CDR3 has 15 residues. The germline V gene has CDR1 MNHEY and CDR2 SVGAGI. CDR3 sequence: CASSPDVGLSNEQFF. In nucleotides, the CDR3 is TGTGCCAGCAGCCCCGACGTGGGGTTGTCTAATGAGCAGTTCTTC.

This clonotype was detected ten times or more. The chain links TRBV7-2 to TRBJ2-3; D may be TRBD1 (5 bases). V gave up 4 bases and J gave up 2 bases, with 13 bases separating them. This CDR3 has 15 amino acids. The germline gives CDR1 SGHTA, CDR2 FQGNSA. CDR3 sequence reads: CASSWQATATDTQYF. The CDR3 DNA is TGTGCCAGCAGCTGGCAGGCGACAGCCACAGATACGCAGTATTTT. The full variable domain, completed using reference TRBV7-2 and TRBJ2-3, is GAGVSQSPSNKVTEKGKDVELRCDPISGHTALYWYRQSLGQGLEFLIYFQGNSAPDKSGLPSDRFSAERTGGSVSTLTIQRTQQEDSAVYLCASSWQATATDTQYFGPGTRLTVL.

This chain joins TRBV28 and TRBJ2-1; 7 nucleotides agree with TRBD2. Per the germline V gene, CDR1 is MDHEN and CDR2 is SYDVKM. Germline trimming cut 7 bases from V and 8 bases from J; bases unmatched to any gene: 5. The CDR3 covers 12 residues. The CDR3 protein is CASTLSGHEQFF. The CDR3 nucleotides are TGTGCCAGCACACTTAGCGGGCATGAGCAGTTCTTC.

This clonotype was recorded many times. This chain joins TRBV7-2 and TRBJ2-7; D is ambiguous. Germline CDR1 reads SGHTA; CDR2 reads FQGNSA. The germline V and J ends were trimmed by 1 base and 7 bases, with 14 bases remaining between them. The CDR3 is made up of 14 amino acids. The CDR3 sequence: CASSLGGTTREQYF. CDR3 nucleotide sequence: TGTGCCAGCAGCTTAGGCGGAACGACGAGAGAGCAGTACTTC.

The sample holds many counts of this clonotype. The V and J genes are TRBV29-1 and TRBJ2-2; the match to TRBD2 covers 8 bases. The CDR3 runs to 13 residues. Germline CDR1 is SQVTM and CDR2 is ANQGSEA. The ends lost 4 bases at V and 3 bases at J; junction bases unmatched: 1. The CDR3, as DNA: TGCAGCGTTGGGCGGGGGGACACCGGGGAGCTGTTTTTT. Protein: CSVGRGDTGELFF.

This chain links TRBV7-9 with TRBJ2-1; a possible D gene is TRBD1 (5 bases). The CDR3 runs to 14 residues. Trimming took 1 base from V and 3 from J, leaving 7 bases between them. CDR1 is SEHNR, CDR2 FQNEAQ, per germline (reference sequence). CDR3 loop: CASSLDQGYNEQFF. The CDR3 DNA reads TGTGCCAGCAGCTTAGATCAGGGCTACAATGAGCAGTTCTTC.

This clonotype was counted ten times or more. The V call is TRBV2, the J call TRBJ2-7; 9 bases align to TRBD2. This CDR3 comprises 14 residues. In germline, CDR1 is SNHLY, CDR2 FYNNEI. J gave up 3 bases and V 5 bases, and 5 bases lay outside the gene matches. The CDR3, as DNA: TGTGCCAGCAGTCCGACTAGCGGAAACTACGAGCAGTACTTC. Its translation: CASSPTSGNYEQYF. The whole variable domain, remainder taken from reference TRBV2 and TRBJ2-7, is EPEVTQTPSHQVTQMGQEVILRCVPISNHLYFYWYRQILGQKVEFLVSFYNNEISEKSEIFDDQFSVERPDGSNFTLKIRSTKLEDSAMYFCASSPTSGNYEQYFGPGTRLTVT.

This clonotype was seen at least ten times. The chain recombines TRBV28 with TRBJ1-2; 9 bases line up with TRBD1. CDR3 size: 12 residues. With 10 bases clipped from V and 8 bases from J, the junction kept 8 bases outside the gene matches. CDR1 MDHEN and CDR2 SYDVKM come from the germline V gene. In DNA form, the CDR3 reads TGTGCCACTGGGGACAGGGTTAGCGGCTACACCTTC. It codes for CATGDRVSGYTF.

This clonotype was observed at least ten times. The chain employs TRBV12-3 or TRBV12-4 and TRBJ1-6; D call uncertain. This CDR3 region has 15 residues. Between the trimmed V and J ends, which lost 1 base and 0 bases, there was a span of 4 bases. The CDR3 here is CASSLGYSYNSPLHF. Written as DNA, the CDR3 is TGTGCCAGCAGTTTAGGGTACTCCTATAATTCACCCCTCCACTTT.

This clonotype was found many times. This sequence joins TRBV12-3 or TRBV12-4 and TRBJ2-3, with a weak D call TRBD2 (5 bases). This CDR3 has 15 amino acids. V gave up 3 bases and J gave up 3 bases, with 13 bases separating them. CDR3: CASSFLLRETDTQYF. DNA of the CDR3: TGTGCCAGCAGTTTCCTCCTGAGGGAAACAGATACGCAGTATTTT.

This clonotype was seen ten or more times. Here the CDR3 reads CASSLAQSRSRTGELFF. The DNA of the CDR3 is TGTGCCAGCAGTTTAGCGCAGAGCCGATCTAGAACCGGGGAGCTGTTTTTT. The chain is built from TRBV12-3 or TRBV12-4 and TRBJ2-2, with unresolved D. This CDR3 comprises 17 residues. V lost 0 bases and J 5 bases, leaving 16 bases between the germline ends.

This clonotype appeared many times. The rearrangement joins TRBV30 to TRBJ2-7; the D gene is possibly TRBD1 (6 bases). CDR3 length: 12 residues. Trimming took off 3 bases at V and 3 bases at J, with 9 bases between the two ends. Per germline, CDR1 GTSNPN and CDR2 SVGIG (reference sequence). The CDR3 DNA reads TGTGCCTGGAGGGACAGAAACTACGAGCAGTACTTC. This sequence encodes CAWRDRNYEQYF.

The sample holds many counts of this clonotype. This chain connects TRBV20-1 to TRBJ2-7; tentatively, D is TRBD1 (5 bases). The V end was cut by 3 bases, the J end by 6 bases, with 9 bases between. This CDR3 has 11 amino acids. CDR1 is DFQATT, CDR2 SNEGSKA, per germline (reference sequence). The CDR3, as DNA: TGCAGTGCTAGGCAGGGCCCCGAGCAGTACTTC. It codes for CSARQGPEQYF.

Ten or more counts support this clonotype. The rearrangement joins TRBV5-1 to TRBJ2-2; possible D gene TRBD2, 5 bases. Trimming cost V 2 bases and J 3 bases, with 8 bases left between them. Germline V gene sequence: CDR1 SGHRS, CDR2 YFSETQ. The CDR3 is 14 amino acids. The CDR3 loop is CASSFGLYTGELFF. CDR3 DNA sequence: TGCGCCAGCAGCTTCGGACTTTACACCGGGGAGCTGTTTTTT.

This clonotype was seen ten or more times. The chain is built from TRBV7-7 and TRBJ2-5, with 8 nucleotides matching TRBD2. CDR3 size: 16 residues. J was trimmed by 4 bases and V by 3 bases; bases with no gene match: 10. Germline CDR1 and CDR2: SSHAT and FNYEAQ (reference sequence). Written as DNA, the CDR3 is TGTGCCAGCAGCTTCGGGTCGGGAGGGCCCCTAGAGACCCAGTACTTC. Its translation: CASSFGSGGPLETQYF.

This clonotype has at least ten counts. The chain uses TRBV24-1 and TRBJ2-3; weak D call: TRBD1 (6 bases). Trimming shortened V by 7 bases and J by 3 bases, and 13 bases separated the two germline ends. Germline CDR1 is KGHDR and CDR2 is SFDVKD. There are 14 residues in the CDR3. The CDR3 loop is CATSAGQSTDTQYF. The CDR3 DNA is TGTGCCACCAGCGCCGGACAGTCTACAGATACGCAGTATTTT.

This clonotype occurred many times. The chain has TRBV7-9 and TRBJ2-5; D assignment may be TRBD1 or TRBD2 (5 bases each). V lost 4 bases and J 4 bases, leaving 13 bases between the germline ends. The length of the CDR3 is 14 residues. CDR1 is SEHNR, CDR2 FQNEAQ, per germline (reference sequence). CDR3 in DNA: TGTGCCAGCAGCTCCAGGCACGGGGCAGAGACCCAGTACTTC. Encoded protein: CASSSRHGAETQYF.

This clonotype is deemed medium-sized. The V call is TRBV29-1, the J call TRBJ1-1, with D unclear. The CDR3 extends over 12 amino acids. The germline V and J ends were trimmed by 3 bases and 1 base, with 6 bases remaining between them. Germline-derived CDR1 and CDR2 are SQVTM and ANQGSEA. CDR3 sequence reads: CSVEAGNTEAFF. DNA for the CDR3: TGCAGCGTTGAGGCAGGGAACACTGAAGCTTTCTTT.

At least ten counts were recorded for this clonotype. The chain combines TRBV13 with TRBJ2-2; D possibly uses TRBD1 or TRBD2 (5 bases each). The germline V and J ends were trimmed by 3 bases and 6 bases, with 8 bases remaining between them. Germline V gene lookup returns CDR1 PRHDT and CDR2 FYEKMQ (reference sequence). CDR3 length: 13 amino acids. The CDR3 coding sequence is TGTGCCAGCAGCTTCGGGGACGCCGGGGAGCTGTTTTTT. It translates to CASSFGDAGELFF.

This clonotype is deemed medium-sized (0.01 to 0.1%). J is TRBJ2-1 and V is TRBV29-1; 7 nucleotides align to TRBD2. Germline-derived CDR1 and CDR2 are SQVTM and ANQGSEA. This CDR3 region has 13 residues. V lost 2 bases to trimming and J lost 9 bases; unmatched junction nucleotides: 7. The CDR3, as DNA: TGCAGCGTTGAATGGGACCAGCGGGGTGAGCAGTTCTTC. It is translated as CSVEWDQRGEQFF.

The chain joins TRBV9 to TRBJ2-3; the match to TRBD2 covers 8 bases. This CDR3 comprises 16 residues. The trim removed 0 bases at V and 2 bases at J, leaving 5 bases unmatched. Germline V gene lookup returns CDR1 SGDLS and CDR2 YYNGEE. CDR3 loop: CASSVGAGESTDTQYF. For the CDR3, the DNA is TGTGCCAGCAGCGTAGGAGCGGGGGAATCCACAGATACGCAGTATTTT.

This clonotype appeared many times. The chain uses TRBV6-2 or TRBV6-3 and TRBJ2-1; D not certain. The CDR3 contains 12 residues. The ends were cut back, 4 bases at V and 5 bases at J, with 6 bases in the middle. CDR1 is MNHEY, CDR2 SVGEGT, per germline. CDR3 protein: CASSSLDNEQFF. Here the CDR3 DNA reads TGTGCCAGCAGTTCGTTGGACAATGAGCAGTTCTTC.

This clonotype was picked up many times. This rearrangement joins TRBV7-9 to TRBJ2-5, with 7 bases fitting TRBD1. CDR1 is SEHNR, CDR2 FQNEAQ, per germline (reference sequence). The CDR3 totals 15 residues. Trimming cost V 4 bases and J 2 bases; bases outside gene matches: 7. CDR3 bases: TGTGCCAGCAGCTCCAAGAGACAGGGTCAAGAGACCCAGTACTTC. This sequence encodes CASSSKRQGQETQYF.

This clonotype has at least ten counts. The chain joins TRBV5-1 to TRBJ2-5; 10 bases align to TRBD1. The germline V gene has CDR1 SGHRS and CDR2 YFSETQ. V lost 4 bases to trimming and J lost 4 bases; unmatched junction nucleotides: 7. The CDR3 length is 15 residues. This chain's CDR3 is CASSVGTGATETQYF. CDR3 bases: TGCGCCAGCAGCGTGGGGACAGGGGCGACAGAGACCCAGTACTTC.

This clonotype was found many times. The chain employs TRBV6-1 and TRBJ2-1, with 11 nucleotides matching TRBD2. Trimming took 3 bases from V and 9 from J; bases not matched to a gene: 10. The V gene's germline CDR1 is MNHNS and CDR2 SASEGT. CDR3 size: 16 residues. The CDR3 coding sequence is TGTGCCAGCAGTGAGACAGTAGCGGGGGGGCAGGGTGAGCAGTTCTTC. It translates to CASSETVAGGQGEQFF.

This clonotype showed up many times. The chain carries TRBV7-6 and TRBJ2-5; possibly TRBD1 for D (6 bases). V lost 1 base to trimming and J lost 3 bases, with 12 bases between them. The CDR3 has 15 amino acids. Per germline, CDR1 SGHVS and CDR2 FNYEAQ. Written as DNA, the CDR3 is TGTGCCAGCAGCTTAGTGCCAGGGGTAAAAGAGACCCAGTACTTC. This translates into CASSLVPGVKETQYF.

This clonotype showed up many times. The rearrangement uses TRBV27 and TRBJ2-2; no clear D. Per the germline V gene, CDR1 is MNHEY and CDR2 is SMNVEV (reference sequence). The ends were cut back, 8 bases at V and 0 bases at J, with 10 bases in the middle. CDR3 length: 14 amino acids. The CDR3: CASRWTANTGELFF. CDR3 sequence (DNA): TGTGCCAGCCGTTGGACCGCGAACACCGGGGAGCTGTTTTTT.